Below, 15 T cell receptor beta chains from the same sample are listed, as sequenced in a study of T cell responses to AZD1222 COVID-19 vaccine. TCRdb's copy holds only in-frame clones and misses some; the assay was immunoSEQ multiplex PCR. In the table there are around 190,000 clones, roughly 88% of which are singletons. The sample consisted of peripheral blood, taken on day 0 of AZD1222 vaccination. These receptors originate from an adult in good health.

V usage is TRBV11-2 and J usage is TRBJ1-2; no clear D gene. V lost 5 bases and J 3 bases, leaving 16 bases between the germline ends. Looked up from germline, CDR1 is SGHAT and CDR2 is FQNNGV. The CDR3 has 15 amino acids. The CDR3 loop is CASSQVRPTDYGYTF. DNA of the CDR3: TGTGCCAGCAGCCAGGTCCGGCCCACGGACTATGGCTACACCTTC.

The V call is TRBV5-4, the J call TRBJ2-1; 10 nucleotides match TRBD2. This CDR3 is built from 15 residues. Germline CDR1 and CDR2: SGHNT and YYREEE (reference sequence). V dropped 5 bases and J dropped 5; count of bases not matched to a gene: 7. CDR3 protein: CASRLTSGWDNEQFF. Here the CDR3 DNA reads TGTGCCAGCAGGCTGACTAGCGGGTGGGACAATGAGCAGTTCTTC.

This chain uses TRBV12-3 or TRBV12-4 with TRBJ2-2; no definite D call. The CDR3 runs 13 residues. Trimming pared 3 bases from V and 3 bases from J, leaving 5 bases between. The CDR3 bases are TGTGCCAGCAGTTTTCTAGACACCGGGGAGCTGTTTTTT. Translated, it gives CASSFLDTGELFF.

The genes are TRBV28 and TRBJ2-3; D unclear. The CDR3 sequence is 17 residues long. V lost 11 bases and J 1 base, leaving 25 bases between the germline ends. Germline CDR1 reads MDHEN; CDR2 reads SYDVKM. The CDR3 nucleotides read TGTGCCCCCTTTACGGGTGCCAACCCCGCCGGCACAGATACGCAGTATTTT. This codes for CAPFTGANPAGTDTQYF.

The CDR3 DNA reads as TGTGCCAGCAGTAACCACTATGGCTACACCTTC. Translating gives CASSNHYGYTF. The rearrangement uses TRBV28 and TRBJ1-2; no firm D call. Germline-derived CDR1 and CDR2 are MDHEN and SYDVKM. V dropped 5 bases and J dropped 3 bases, with 4 bases sitting between them. CDR3 length equals 11 residues.

This chain joins TRBV7-3 and TRBJ1-1; D is unclear. V was pared by 4 bases and J by 0 bases, with 9 bases between. Germline values: CDR1 SGHTA, CDR2 FQGTGA. There are 14 residues in the CDR3. This CDR3 reads CASSSGRLNTEAFF. Written as DNA, the CDR3 is TGTGCCAGCAGCTCAGGACGGTTGAACACTGAAGCTTTCTTT.

This chain joins TRBV5-4 and TRBJ1-3, with D unresolved. Deletions cut 4 bases from V and 6 bases from J, with 14 bases between. The CDR3 length is 14 residues. The germline CDR1 and CDR2 sequences are SGHNT and YYREEE (reference sequence). The CDR3 reads CASSTNGRINTIYF. In nucleotides, the CDR3 is TGTGCCAGCAGCACAAACGGACGGATAAACACCATATATTTT.

V is TRBV9 and J is TRBJ2-3, with 12 bases matching TRBD2. Germline V CDR1 and CDR2: SGDLS, YYNGEE. This CDR3 is built from 17 residues. J was trimmed by 0 bases and V by 5 bases; bases with no gene match: 7. DNA for the CDR3: TGTGCCAGCAGGGCCACTAGCGGGGGGCCTAGCACAGATACGCAGTATTTT. Translation gives CASRATSGGPSTDTQYF.

In its sample, this clone was seen a few times. This chain links TRBV7-3 with TRBJ1-6; D gene ambiguous. The CDR3 length is 13 residues. The germline V and J ends were trimmed by 4 bases and 10 bases, with 11 bases remaining between them. In germline, CDR1 is SGHTA, CDR2 FQGTGA. CDR3 DNA sequence: TGTGCCAGCAGCTCGGACGTGAGGTCACCCCTCCACTTT. This gives the protein CASSSDVRSPLHF.

The chain has TRBV24-1 and TRBJ1-1; no firm D call. The CDR3 consists of 15 residues. Germline CDR1 reads KGHDR; CDR2 reads SFDVKD. Trimming took off 4 bases at V and 4 bases at J, with 15 bases between the two ends. DNA of the CDR3: TGTGCCACCAGTGAGGCGTCGGGAGGAGGCACTGAAGCTTTCTTT. It yields the protein CATSEASGGGTEAFF.

The chain couples TRBV6-5 to TRBJ1-5; 7 nucleotides match TRBD1. CDR1 is MNHEY, CDR2 SVGAGI, per germline. The CDR3 runs 12 residues. V lost 7 bases to trimming and J lost 5 bases; unmatched junction nucleotides: 2. The CDR3 bases are TGTGCCAGCACAACAGGGGATCAGCCCCAGCATTTT. This translates into CASTTGDQPQHF.

J is TRBJ1-2 and V is TRBV2; 7 bases map to TRBD1. Germline V gene sequence: CDR1 SNHLY, CDR2 FYNNEI. The CDR3 sequence is 16 residues long. V gave up 8 bases and J gave up 2 bases; unmatched junction bases: 14. In nucleotides, the CDR3 is TGTGCCAGCGGTCCAATCTCTTGGGACAGCAACTATGGCTACACCTTC. Amino acid sequence: CASGPISWDSNYGYTF.

This clone was found a few times. This rearrangement joins TRBV7-9 to TRBJ1-4, with TRBD1 matching over 9 bases. Germline lookup yields CDR1 SEHNR and CDR2 FQNEAQ (reference sequence). Unmatched junction bases numbered 5, after V lost 5 bases and J lost 4 bases. The CDR3 spans 15 residues. The CDR3 DNA reads as TGTGCCAGCAGCCCGCGGGACAGGGTTAATGAAAAACTGTTTTTT. It is translated as CASSPRDRVNEKLFF.

This rearrangement joins TRBV27 to TRBJ1-2; TRBD1 is a possible D gene (5 bases). Trimming took off 3 bases at V and 4 bases at J, with 9 bases between the two ends. Germline V gene sequence: CDR1 MNHEY, CDR2 SMNVEV (reference sequence). The CDR3 is 13 residues long. CDR3 loop: CASSFRVGYGYTF. CDR3 nucleotides: TGTGCCAGCAGTTTCAGGGTCGGCTATGGCTACACCTTC.

This sequence joins TRBV9 and TRBJ2-7; 9 bases match TRBD1. CDR1 is SGDLS and CDR2 is YYNGEE in the germline V gene. Losses at the gene ends were 8 bases for V and 3 bases for J; bases not matched to a gene: 21. This CDR3 is built from 18 residues. In nucleotides, the CDR3 is TGTGCCAGGAAAGATCGGGACAGGGTTAGATCAGGCCACTACGAGCAGTACTTC. It encodes CARKDRDRVRSGHYEQYF.